This record looks at one T cell receptor (beta chain) sequence and its context. The specificity of this receptor is unknown. Nothing much larger sits one base from this clone, and base qualities are not available. Ficoll-Paque density gradient centrifugation was the method used to isolate PBMCs. The data stem from a study of T-cell memory formation after mild COVID-19 (TCRdb year 2021). For context, the study as a whole: Most TCR sequence clusters were specific to one of the two donors. Longitudinal TCRalpha and TCRbeta repertoire sequencing tracked T-cell clones expanding and contracting after mild COVID-19 in two donors. The cohort was made up of two young adult volunteers, one female and one male, who were previously healthy.

The full study reports these points: SARS-CoV-2 specificity was not confirmed for the second-wave clones peaking on day 37. The study covered only a couple of mild cases, and larger cohorts including severe cases with pre-infection samples were considered necessary. Clones contracting from day 15 to 85 had balanced CD4/CD8 phenotypes, while a second wave expanding from day 15 to 37 was biased towards CD4+. Contracting CD4+ clones were located mainly in the CM and EM memory subsets, whereas CD8+ clones were found to be enriched in EMRA. Some responding clones were detected in pre-infection memory, suggesting pre-existing cross-reactive memory T cells joined the SARS-CoV-2 response.

The listed sequencing device is Illumina NovaSeq 6000. Using 5'RACE with constant-segment primers, TCRalpha and TCRbeta cDNA libraries were constructed, with sample barcodes and unique molecular identifiers added in the process. Trizol reagent was used to extract RNA from every sample. The libraries were amplified in two PCR steps, and the second step added a second sample barcode and Illumina TruSeq adapters. Sequencing of the libraries was done on an Illumina NovaSeq, producing 2 x 150 bp paired-end reads. For the original study's pipeline: The reads were demultiplexed and collapsed into UMI-guided consensus sequences using migec v1.2.7. Using mixcr v2.1.11, the UMI consensuses were aligned to TRA and TRB V and J templates and assembled into clonotypes. A clonotype was counted as expanded or contracted only if both edgeR and NoisET called the change significant, with noise models trained on biological replicates. edgeR calls used a false discovery rate-adjusted p below 0.01 and a log2 fold-change threshold of 1. As an exploratory analysis of dynamics, PCA with hierarchical clustering was applied to max-normalized trajectories of the 1000 most abundant clonotypes. Separately sequenced CD4+ and CD8+ repertoires were used to assign the CD4 or CD8 phenotype of responding clones. TCRdb handled the public reads itself, with Q25 trimming in fastp and clone calling in MiXCR, and kept productive beta chains. Each record represents a unique CDR3 protein, reported with the most common genes and DNA among its rows. These V and J calls rely on TCRdb rather than the paper's analysis. This sample gives 350,000 to 450,000 distinct CDR3 sequences in total; 25% to 30% of them show up just once. The biggest ten clones account for 13% of the sample.

The receptor was derived from an adult woman who had mild COVID-19 (a few samples of this study predate the infection). The sample titles of this study are shuffled in the database, so cell type and time point are left out; the donor was told from shared clones. The sequenced sample was PBMCs or a T cell subset sorted from them (not recorded which).

The CDR3 region: CSARSSGLHRTGELFF. The sequence in DNA is TGCAGTGCTAGATCTAGCGGACTCCATCGGACCGGGGAGCTGTTTTTT. The receptor chain draws on TRBV20-1 and TRBJ2-2; 7 bases in between match TRBD2. CDR1 and CDR2 were assigned from the germline V gene (reference sequence) as DFQATT and SNEGSKA. V loses 2 bases at its end and J loses 5 bases; junction bases beyond the gene matches: 11. Taken from cysteine to phenylalanine, the CDR3 has 16 residues. Solely the CDR3 DNA is kept, with 48 bases framed from the first base.